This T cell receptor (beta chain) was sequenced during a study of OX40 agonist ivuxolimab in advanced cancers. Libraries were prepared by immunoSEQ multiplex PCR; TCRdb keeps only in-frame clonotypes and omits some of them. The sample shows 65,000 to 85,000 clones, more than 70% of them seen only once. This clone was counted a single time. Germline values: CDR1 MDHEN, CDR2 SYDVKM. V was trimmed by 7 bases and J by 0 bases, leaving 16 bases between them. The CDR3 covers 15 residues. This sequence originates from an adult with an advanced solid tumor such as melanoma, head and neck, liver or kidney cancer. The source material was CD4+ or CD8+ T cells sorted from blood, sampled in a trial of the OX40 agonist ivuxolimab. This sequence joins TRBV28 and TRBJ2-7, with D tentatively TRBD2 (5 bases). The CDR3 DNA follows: TGTGCCAGCACCGTTGGCGGAGGCAACTCCTACGAGCAGTACTTC. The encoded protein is CASTVGGGNSYEQYF.